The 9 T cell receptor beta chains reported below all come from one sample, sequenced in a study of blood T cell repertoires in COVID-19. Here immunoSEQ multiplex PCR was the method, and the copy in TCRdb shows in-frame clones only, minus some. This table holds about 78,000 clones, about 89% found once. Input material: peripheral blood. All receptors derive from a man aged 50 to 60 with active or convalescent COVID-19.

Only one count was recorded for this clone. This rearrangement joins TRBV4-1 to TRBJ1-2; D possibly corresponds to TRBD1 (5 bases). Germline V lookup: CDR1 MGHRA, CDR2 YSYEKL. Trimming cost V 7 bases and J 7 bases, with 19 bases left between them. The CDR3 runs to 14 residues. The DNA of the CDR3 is TGCGCCAGCATAGAAGGTCCCGGGGGATCTGGCTACACCTTC. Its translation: CASIEGPGGSGYTF.

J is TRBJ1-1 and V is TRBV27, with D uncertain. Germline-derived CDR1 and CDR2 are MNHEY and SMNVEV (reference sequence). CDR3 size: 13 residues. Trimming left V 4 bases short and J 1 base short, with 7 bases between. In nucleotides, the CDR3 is TGTGCCAGCAGTTCATTTTCGAACACTGAAGCTTTCTTT. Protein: CASSSFSNTEAFF.

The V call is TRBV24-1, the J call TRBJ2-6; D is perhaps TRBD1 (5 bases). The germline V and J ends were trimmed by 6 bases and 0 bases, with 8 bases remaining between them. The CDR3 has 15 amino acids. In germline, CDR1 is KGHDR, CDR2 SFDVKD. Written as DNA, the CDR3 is TGTGCCACCAGTAAGACAGCCTCTGGGGCCAACGTCCTGACTTTC. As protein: CATSKTASGANVLTF.

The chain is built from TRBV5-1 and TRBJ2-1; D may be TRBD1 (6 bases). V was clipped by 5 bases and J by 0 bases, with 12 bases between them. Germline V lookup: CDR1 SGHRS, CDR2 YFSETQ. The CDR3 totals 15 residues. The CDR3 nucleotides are TGCGCCAGCAGAGAGACAGGCAGCTCCTACAATGAGCAGTTCTTC. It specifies CASRETGSSYNEQFF.

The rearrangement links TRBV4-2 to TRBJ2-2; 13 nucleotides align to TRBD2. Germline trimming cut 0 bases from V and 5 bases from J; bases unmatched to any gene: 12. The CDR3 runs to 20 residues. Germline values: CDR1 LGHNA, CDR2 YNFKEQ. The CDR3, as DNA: TGTGCCAGCAGCCAAGAACCCATAACTAGCGGGGGGGCCTGGACCGGGGAGCTGTTTTTT. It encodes CASSQEPITSGGAWTGELFF.

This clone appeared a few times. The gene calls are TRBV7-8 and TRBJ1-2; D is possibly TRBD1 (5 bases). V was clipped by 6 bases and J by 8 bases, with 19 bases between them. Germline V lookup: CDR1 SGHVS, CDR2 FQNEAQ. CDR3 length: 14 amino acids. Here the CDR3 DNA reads TGTGCCAGCAGAAACGTAGTGGGGGGTAGCGGCTACACCTTC. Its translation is CASRNVVGGSGYTF.

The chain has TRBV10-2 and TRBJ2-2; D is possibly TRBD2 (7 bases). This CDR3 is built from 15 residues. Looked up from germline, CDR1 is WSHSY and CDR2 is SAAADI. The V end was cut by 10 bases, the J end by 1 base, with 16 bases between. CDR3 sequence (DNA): TGCGCCACCGAAAAGGGGGGGCGGAACACCGGGGAGCTGTTTTTT. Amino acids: CATEKGGRNTGELFF.

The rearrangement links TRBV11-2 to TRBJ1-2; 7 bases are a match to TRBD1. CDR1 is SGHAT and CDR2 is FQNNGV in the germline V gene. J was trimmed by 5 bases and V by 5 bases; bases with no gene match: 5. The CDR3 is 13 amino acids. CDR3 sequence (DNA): TGTGCCAGCAGCCCAGGACAGGATTATGGCTACACCTTC. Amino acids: CASSPGQDYGYTF.

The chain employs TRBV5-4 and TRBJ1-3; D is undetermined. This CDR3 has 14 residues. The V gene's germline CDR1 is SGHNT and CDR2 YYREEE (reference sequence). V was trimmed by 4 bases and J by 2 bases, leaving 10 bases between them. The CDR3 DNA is TGTGCCAGCAGCCCAGCGATTACTGGAAACACCATATATTTT. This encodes CASSPAITGNTIYF.